This T cell receptor (beta chain) was identified during a study of blood T cell repertoires in COVID-19. Study context: The study drew acute and convalescent COVID-19 samples from the United States, Italy and Spain. PBMCs, B-cell-depleted T cells, or T cells provided the cDNA or gDNA that made up the material.

This clone turned up a few times. This CDR3 region has 15 residues. The J segment lost 3 bases and the V segment lost 1 base, leaving 0 bases of the junction unmatched. CDR1 is LGHNT and CDR2 is FRNRAP in the germline V gene. Authors' data handling: Scientists estimated how many nucleated cells there were by amplifying reference gene primers. The repertoire was sequenced with immunoSEQ multiplex PCR; TCRdb's copy has only in-frame clones and lacks some. D and trimming come from the DNA, and the V and J calls and clone size come from that table. The sample carries some 100,000 clones, approximately 92% recorded once.

The rearrangement links TRBV12-5 to TRBJ2-1, with 10 bases fitting TRBD2. This receptor was taken from a woman in her fifties or sixties with active COVID-19. Input material: peripheral blood. CDR3 coding DNA: TGTGCTAGTGGTTTGGGGACTAGCGGCTACAATGAGCAGTTCTTC. Translation gives CASGLGTSGYNEQFF.